This T cell receptor beta chain was found in a study of Graves' ophthalmopathy and Graves' hyperthyroidism (dated by TCRdb to the late 2010s). Some background on the complete study: Peripheral blood samples were taken at the time of initial diagnosis, before any treatment was given. To tell Graves' ophthalmopathy apart from Graves' hyperthyroidism, and to predict which patients would progress to ophthalmopathy, the study relied on TCR beta repertoire signatures. In total, some 130 blood samples were TCR-sequenced: 40 to 45 ophthalmopathy, roughly 80 hyperthyroidism and about 17 hyperthyroidism-to-ophthalmopathy patients. A discovery set of 95 to 100 patients (43 ophthalmopathy, 55 to 60 stable hyperthyroidism) was enrolled to explore V-J signatures distinguishing ophthalmopathy from hyperthyroidism. An independent validation cohort was composed of some 18 hyperthyroidism patients and roughly 16 patients who later progressed from hyperthyroidism to ophthalmopathy. In about six hyperthyroidism patients, the T-cell repertoire of thyroid tissue was compared with the T-cell repertoire of blood. Once sampling was done, hyperthyroidism patients were given methimazole at a starting dose of 30 mg daily, while ophthalmopathy patients were given high-dose intravenous methylprednisolone. The 75 to 100 discovery patients were randomly split 7:3 into training and test sets.

This clonotype was counted only a few times. Its antigen has not been determined. One base away lies a much larger clone, so this may be a sequencing read error. Ophthalmopathy patients had moderately to severely active disease, Clinical Activity Score of at least 3, NOSPECS grade of at least 4, and disease duration under 3 months. Anyone with other autoimmune diseases, uncontrolled infections, pregnancy or lactation was excluded from the study. Clinical symptoms, serum thyroxine, TRAb, thyroid ultrasound and orbital computed tomography formed the basis of the diagnosis. Ficoll-Paque density gradient centrifugation was used to isolate PBMCs from around 9.1 ml of fresh peripheral blood. Trizol reagent was used to extract the total RNA, and its quality was then checked on an Agilent 2100 Bioanalyzer. For repertoire sequencing, the TCR beta CDR3 regions were amplified from RNA transcripts. HTBI primers and the Qiagen OneStep RT-PCR kit were used in a first-round RT-PCR, which was followed by a second-round multiplex PCR, size selection and purification. Sequencing of the libraries was carried out on an Illumina HiSeq2000 in paired-end mode with 100 bp reads. Processing in the source paper ran as follows. Reads were processed with SOAPnuke, discarding reads with adapters, uncalled bases, mean Phred below 15, or no exact constant-primer or identifier match. High-quality paired reads were merged with COPE v1.2.5. Unique nucleotide sequences were defined as clonotypes and aligned to IMGT TRB V, D and J references using MiTCR v1.1. The analysis was limited to V-J combinations with a frequency above 0.0001, which together covered 99.2% of repertoires. For each V-J combination, a TCR clonal expansion and chaos score was defined as F50 clonal expansion divided by the chaos observed in the TCRdist matrix. Welch's t-statistics and random forest were used to narrow the features down to roughly twelve V-J combinations, which were then fed into a naive Bayes classifier. The similarity between thyroid and blood repertoires was quantified using the Morisita-Horn index. TCRdb passed the public sequencing reads through fastp at Q25 and MiXCR, retaining productive beta sequences. Each entry merges the rows of one CDR3 protein and shows their most common DNA and genes. These V and J calls are TCRdb output, not the study's own analysis. Recorded for this sample are hundreds of thousands of distinct CDR3 sequences; approximately 14% of them occurred a single time. The ten most abundant clones make up approximately 9.8% of the sample.

Study-level results and caveats: Among expanded thyroid clonotypes with frequency above 0.001, most also showed up in blood, which suggests that blood repertoires may reflect the thyroid immune response. In validation, the model predicted ophthalmopathy progression with 70.59% sensitivity and about 73% specificity; some 13 predicted patients were CT-confirmed with GO in a median of approximately 6.5 months. No statistical method was used to set the sample size in advance, and the investigators knew which group each participant was assigned to. The 13-signature model separated ophthalmopathy from stable hyperthyroidism with 85% to 90% sensitivity and about 81% specificity in cross-validation, and 80%/75% in the test set.

Sequenced material: blood. The TCR sequence derives from a woman in her thirties with Graves' ophthalmopathy. Donor details come from another sample of the same person, matched by shared clones.

The encoded CDR3 is CASSLVDISYEQYF. Here is the DNA: TGTGCCAGCAGCTTAGTCGACATCTCCTACGAGCAGTACTTC. Here the chain combines TRBV7-9 and TRBJ2-7, with the D gene not confidently named. The CDR3 contains 14 residues, cysteine and phenylalanine counted. CDR3 DNA is the only sequence kept; it has 42 bases, read in frame from the first base. The germline V gene (reference sequence) supplies CDR1 SEHNR and CDR2 FQNEAQ. V is shortened by 1 base, J by 0 bases, and the region joining them spans 7 bases.